This section outlines one T cell receptor (beta chain) sequence together with its context. Its cognate antigen is unknown. The V end lost 8 bases, the J end lost 5 bases, and 15 bases lay between the germline ends. CDR3 length equals 13 residues. The germline CDR1 and CDR2 sequences are MDHEN and SYDVKM. This entry comes from a study of blood T cells in healthy people across ages. Study findings and constraints: Diversity of TCR beta per million T cells declined in a roughly linear way with age.

Sample-barcoded 5' priming and a J-beta primer mix drove a second PCR of 7 to 11 cycles. TCRdb re-derived calls from the 5' RACE reads in MiXCR, one entry per CDR3 protein. The sample records 780,000 or so distinct CDR3 sequences, 20% to 25% being singletons. The same sample was also used in a study of T cells of mothers and their children. Turning to that study: A few healthy Caucasian mothers, along with their six children, served as the donors. Sample barcodes and 2-4 random nucleotides were added by the M1S primer of the second PCR. Across the analysis, no persistent microchimeric T cell clones were detected.

This receptor was obtained from a boy younger than 18 in good health. The V gene is TRBV28, the J gene TRBJ2-5; no definite D call. The sample taken for sequencing was blood. The CDR3 bases are TGTGCCAGCCAGCCTGAAGGGATGGAGACCCAGTACTTC. This translates into CASQPEGMETQYF.